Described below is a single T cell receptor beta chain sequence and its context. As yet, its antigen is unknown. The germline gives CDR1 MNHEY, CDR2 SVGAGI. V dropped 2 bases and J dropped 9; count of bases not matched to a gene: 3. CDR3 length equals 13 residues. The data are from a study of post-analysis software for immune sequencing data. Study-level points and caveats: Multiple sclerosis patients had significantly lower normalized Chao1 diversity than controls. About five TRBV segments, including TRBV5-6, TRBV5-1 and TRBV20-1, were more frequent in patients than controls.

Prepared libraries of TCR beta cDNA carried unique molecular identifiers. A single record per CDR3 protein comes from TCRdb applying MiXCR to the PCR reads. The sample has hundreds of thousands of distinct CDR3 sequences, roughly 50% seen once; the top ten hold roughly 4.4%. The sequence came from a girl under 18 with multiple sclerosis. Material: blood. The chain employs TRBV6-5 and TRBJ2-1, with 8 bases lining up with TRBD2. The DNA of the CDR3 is TGTGCCAGCAGTTACGGGACTAGGGGTGAGCAGTTCTTC. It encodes CASSYGTRGEQFF.